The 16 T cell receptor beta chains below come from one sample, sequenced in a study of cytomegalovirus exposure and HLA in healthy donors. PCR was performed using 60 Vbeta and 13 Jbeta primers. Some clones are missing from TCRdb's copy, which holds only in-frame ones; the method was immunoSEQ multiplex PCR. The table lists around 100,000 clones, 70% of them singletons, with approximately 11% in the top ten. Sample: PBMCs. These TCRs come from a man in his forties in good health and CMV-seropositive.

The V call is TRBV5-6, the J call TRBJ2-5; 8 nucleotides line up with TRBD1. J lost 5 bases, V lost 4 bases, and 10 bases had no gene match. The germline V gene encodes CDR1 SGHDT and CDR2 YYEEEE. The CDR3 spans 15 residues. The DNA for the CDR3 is TGTGCCAGCAGCCTGGGCCCAGGGGGCGCGGAGACCCAGTACTTC. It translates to CASSLGPGGAETQYF.

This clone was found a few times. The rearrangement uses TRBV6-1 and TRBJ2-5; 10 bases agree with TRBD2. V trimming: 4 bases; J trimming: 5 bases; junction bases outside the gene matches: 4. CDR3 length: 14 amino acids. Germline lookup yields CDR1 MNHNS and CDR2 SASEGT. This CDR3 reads CASSGLAGEETQYF. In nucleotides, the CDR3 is TGTGCCAGCAGTGGGCTAGCGGGAGAGGAGACCCAGTACTTC.

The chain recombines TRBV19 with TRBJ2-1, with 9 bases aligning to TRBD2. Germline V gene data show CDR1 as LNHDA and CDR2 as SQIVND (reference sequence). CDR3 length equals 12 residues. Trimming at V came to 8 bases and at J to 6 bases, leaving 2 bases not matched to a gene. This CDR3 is CASSGLANEQFF. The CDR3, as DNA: TGTGCCAGTTCGGGACTAGCCAATGAGCAGTTCTTC. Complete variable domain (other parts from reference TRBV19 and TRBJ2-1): DGGITQSPKYLFRKEGQNVTLSCEQNLNHDAMYWYRQDPGQGLRLIYYSQIVNDFQKGDIAEGYSVSREKKESFPLTVTSAQKNPTAFYLCASSGLANEQFFGPGTRLTVL.

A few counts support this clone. The CDR3 loop is CASSQSQTPGTSGRKPEQFF. The CDR3 region has the DNA TGTGCCAGCAGCCAGTCACAGACCCCCGGGACTAGCGGGAGGAAGCCTGAGCAGTTCTTC. This chain uses TRBV4-2 with TRBJ2-1; 15 bases map to TRBD2. Losses at the gene ends were 3 bases for V and 9 bases for J; bases not matched to a gene: 18. The CDR3 extends over 20 amino acids. Per germline, CDR1 LGHNA and CDR2 YNFKEQ.

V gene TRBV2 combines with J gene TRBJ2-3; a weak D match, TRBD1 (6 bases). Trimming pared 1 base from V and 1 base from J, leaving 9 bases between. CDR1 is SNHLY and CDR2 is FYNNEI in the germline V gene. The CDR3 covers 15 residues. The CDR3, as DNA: TGTGCCAGCAGTGAAGACAGGGTCGGCACAGATACGCAGTATTTT. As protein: CASSEDRVGTDTQYF.

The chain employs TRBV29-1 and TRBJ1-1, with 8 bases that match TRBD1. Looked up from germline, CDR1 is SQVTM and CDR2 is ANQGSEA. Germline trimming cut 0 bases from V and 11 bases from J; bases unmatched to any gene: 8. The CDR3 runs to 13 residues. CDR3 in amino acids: CSVEEGDRHRAFF. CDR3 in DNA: TGCAGCGTTGAAGAGGGGGACAGGCATAGGGCTTTCTTT.

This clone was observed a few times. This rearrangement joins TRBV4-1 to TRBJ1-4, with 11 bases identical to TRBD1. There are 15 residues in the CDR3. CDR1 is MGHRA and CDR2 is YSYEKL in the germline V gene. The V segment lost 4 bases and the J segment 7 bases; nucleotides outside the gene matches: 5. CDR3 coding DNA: TGCGCCAGCAGCCCCGGGACAGGGGGAAGTGAAAAACTGTTTTTT. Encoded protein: CASSPGTGGSEKLFF.

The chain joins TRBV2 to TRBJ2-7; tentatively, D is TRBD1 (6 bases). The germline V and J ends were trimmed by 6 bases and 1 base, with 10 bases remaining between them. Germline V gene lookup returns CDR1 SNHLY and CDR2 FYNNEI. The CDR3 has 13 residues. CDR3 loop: CASRRTDSYEQYV. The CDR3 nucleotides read TGTGCCAGCAGGCGGACAGATTCCTACGAGCAGTACGTC.

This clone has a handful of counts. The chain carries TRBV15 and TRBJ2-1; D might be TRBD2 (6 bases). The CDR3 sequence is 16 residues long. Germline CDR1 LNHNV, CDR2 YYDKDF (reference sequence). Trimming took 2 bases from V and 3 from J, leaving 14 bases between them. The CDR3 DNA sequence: TGTGCCACCAGCAGACTCGGAGGGATTAACTACAATGAGCAGTTCTTC. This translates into CATSRLGGINYNEQFF.

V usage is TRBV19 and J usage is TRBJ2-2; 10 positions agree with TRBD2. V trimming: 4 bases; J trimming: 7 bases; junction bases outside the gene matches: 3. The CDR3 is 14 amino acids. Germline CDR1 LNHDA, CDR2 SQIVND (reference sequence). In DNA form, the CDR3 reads TGTGCCAGTAGTAGGGGACTAGCGAACGGGGAGCTGTTTTTT. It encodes CASSRGLANGELFF.

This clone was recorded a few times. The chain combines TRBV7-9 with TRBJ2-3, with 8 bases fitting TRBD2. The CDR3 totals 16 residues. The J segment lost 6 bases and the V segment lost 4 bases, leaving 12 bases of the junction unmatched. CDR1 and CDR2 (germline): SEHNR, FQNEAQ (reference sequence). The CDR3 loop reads CASSSRPGRAVDTQYF. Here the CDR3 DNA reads TGTGCCAGCAGCTCCCGACCCGGGAGGGCCGTCGATACGCAGTATTTT.

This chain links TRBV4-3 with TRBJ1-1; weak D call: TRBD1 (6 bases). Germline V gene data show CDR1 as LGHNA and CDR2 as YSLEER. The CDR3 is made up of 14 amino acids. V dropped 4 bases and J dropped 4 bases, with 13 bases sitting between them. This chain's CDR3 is CASSLTQGGTEAFF. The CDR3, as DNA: TGCGCCAGCAGCCTAACACAGGGCGGCACTGAAGCTTTCTTT.

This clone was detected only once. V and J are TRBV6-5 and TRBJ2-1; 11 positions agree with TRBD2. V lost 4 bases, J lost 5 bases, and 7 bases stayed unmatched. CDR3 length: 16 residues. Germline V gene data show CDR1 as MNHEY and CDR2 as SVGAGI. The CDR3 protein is CASSSGLAGSDNEQFF. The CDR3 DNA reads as TGTGCCAGCAGTTCCGGACTAGCGGGTTCCGACAATGAGCAGTTCTTC.

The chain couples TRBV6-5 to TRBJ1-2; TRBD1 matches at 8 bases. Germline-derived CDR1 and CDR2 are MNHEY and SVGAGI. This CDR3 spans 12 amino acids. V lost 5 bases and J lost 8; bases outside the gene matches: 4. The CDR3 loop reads CASSQGARGYTF. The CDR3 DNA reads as TGTGCCAGCAGTCAGGGGGCAAGAGGCTACACCTTC.

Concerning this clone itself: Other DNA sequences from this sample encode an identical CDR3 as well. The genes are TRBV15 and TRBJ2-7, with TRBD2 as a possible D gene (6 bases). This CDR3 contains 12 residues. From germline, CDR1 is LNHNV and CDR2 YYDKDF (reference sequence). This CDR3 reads CATSGGGGSQDV. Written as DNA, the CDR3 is TGTGCCACCAGCGGGGGTGGAGGGAGTCAGGACGTC.

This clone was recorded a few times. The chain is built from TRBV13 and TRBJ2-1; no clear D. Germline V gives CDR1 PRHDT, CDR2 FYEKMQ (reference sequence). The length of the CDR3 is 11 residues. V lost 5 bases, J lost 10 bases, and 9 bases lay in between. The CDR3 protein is CASSLLEEQFF. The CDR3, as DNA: TGTGCCAGCAGCCTATTGGAGGAGCAGTTCTTC.